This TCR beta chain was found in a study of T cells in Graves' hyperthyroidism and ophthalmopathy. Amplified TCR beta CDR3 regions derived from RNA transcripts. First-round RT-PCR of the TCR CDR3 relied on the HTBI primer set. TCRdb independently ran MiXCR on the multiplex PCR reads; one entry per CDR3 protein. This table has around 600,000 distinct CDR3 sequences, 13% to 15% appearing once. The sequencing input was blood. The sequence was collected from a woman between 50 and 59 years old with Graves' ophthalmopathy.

Here the CDR3 DNA reads TGCAGTGGTGAGGGCCTTAATGAAAAACTGTTTTTT. It yields the protein CSGEGLNEKLFF. The chain couples TRBV20-1 to TRBJ1-4, with D unresolved. Trimming removed 7 bases from V and 4 bases from J, with 10 bases in between. CDR1 is DFQATT and CDR2 is SNEGSKA in the germline V gene (reference sequence). CDR3 size: 12 residues.